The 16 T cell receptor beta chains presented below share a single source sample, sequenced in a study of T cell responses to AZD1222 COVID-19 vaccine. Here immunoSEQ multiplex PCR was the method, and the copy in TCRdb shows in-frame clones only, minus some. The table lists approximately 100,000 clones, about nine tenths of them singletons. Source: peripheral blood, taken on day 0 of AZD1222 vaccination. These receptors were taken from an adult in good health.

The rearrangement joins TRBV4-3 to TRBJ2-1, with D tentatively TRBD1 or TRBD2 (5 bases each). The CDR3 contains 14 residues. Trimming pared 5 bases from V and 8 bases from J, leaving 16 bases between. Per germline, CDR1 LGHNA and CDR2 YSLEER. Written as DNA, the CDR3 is TGCGCCAGCAGCTCAGAACCCGGGGCCGATGAGCAGTTCTTC. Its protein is CASSSEPGADEQFF.

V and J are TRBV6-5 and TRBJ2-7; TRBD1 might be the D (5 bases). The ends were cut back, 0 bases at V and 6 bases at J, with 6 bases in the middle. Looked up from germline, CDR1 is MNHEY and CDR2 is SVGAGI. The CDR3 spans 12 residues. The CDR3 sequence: CASSYSQGEQYF. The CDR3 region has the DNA TGTGCCAGCAGTTACTCGCAGGGCGAGCAGTACTTC.

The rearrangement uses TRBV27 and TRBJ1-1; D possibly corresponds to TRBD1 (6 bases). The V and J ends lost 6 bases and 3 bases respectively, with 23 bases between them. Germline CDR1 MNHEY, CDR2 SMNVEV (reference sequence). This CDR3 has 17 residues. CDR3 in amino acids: CASSPGTKYGMDTEAFF. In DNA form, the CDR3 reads TGTGCCAGCAGCCCCGGGACAAAATACGGGATGGACACTGAAGCTTTCTTT.

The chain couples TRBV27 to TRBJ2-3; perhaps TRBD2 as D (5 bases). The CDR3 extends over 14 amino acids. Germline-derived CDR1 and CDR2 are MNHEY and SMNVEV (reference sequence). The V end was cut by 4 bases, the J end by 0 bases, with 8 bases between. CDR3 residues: CASSWTESTDTQYF. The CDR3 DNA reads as TGTGCCAGCAGTTGGACTGAGAGCACAGATACGCAGTATTTT.

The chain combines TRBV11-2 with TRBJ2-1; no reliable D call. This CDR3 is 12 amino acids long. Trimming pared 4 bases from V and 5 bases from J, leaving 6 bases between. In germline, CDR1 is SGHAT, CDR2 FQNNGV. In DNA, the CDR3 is TGTGCCAGCAGCTGGTCGGACAATGAGCAGTTCTTC. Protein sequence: CASSWSDNEQFF.

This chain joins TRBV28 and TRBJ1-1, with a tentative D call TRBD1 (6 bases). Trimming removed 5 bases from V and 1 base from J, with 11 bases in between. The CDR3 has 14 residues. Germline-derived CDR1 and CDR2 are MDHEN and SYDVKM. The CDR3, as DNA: TGTGCCAGCAGTCTCGGGACACCGAACACTGAAGCTTTCTTT. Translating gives CASSLGTPNTEAFF.

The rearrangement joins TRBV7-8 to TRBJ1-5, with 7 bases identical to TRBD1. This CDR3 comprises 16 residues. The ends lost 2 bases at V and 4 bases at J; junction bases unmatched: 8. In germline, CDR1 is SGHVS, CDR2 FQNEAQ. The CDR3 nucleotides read TGTGCCAGCAGCTTACTTACAGGGGCTGGGAATCAGCCCCAGCATTTT. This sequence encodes CASSLLTGAGNQPQHF.

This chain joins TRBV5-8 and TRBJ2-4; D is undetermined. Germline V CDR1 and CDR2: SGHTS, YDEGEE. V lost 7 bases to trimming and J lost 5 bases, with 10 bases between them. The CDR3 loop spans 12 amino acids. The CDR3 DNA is TGTGCCAGCCACAAGTCCCAAAACATTCAGTACTTC. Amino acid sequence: CASHKSQNIQYF.

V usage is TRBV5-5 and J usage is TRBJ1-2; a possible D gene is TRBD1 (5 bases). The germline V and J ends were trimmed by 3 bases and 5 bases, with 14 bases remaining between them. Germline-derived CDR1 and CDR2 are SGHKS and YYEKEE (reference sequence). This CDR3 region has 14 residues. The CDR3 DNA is TGTGCCAGCAGCTCAGGGAACGGAAGATATGGCTACACCTTC. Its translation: CASSSGNGRYGYTF.

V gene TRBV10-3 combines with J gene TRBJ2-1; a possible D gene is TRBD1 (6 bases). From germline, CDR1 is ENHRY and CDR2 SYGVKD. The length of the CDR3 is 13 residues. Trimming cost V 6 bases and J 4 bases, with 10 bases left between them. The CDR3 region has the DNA TGTGCCATCAGGGACAGCCCGTACAATGAGCAGTTCTTC. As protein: CAIRDSPYNEQFF.

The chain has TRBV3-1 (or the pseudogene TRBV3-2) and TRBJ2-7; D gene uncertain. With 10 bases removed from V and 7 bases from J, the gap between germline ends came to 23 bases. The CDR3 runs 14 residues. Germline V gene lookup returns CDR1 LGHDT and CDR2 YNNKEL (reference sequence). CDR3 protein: CATAKQVNLGEQYF. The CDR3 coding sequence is TGTGCCACCGCGAAGCAGGTAAATTTGGGGGAGCAGTACTTC.

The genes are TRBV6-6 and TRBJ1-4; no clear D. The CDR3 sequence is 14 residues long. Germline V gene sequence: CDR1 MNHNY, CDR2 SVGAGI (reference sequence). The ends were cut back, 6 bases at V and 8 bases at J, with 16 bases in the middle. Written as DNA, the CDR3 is TGTGCCAGCAGCCCAGGCCCTAACCGGGAAAAACTGTTTTTT. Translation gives CASSPGPNREKLFF.

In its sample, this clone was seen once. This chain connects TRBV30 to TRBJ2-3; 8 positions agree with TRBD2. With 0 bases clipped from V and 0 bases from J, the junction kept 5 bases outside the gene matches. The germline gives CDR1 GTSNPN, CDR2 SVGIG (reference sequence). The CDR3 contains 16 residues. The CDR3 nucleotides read TGTGCCTGGAGTGTCCTAGCGGGCACTAGCACAGATACGCAGTATTTT. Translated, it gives CAWSVLAGTSTDTQYF.

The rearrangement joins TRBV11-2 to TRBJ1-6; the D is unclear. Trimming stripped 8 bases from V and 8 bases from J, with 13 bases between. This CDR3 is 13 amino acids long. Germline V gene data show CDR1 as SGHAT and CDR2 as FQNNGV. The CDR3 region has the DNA TGTGCCAGCGGACTCACTGGGGATTCACCCCTCCACTTT. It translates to CASGLTGDSPLHF. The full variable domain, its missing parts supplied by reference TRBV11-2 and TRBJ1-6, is EAGVAQSPRYKIIEKRQSVAFWCNPISGHATLYWYQQILGQGPKLLIQFQNNGVVDDSQLPKDRFSAERLKGVDSTLKIQPAKLEDSAVYLCASGLTGDSPLHFGNGTRLTVT.

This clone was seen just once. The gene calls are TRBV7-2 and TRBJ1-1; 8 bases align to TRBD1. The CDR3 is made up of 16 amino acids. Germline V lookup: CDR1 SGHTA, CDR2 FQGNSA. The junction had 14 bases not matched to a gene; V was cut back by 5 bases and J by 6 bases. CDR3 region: CASSPRGLRGPAEAFF. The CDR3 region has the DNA TGTGCCAGCAGCCCGAGGGGGCTCAGGGGGCCCGCTGAAGCTTTCTTT.

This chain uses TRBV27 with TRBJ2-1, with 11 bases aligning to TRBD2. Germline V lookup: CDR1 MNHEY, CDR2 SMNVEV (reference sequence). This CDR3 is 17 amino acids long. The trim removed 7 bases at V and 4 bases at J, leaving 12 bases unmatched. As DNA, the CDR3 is TGTGCCAGCAAAATGGGGCTAGCGGGAGGTTGGTACAATGAGCAGTTCTTC. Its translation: CASKMGLAGGWYNEQFF.